These 17 T cell receptor beta chains were all obtained from the same sample, sequenced in a study of blood T cell repertoires in COVID-19. The data were produced by immunoSEQ multiplex PCR, yet TCRdb's version contains in-frame clones alone and is incomplete. The data contain a few hundred thousand clones, roughly nine tenths of them seen just once; the ten biggest clones take up roughly 2.9%. Source material: PBMCs or T cells enriched from blood (not recorded which). Receptors originate from a woman between 50 and 59 years old who had been exposed to COVID-19.

The chain is built from TRBV7-2 and TRBJ2-1; 8 bases match TRBD1. Germline assignment: CDR1 SGHTA and CDR2 FQGNSA. With 7 bases clipped from V and 7 bases from J, the junction kept 9 bases outside the gene matches. This CDR3 spans 14 amino acids. The CDR3 sequence: CASTPGQAWNEQFF. Written as DNA, the CDR3 is TGTGCCAGCACCCCGGGACAGGCTTGGAATGAGCAGTTCTTC.

This chain links TRBV19 with TRBJ2-3; perhaps TRBD1 as D (6 bases). This CDR3 spans 16 amino acids. The V and J ends lost 1 base and 2 bases respectively, with 13 bases between them. The germline gives CDR1 LNHDA, CDR2 SQIVND (reference sequence). The DNA for the CDR3 is TGTGCCAGTAGTATAGGAGTGGGGGCGGTCACAGATACGCAGTATTTT. Translated: CASSIGVGAVTDTQYF.

The chain employs TRBV28 and TRBJ2-5; D not certain. The CDR3 is made up of 14 amino acids. Germline V gene data show CDR1 as MDHEN and CDR2 as SYDVKM. V was clipped by 3 bases and J by 3 bases, with 11 bases between them. In DNA form, the CDR3 reads TGTGCCAGCAGTTTGTTGTGGCAAGAAGAGACCCAGTACTTC. It translates to CASSLLWQEETQYF.

This chain joins TRBV19 and TRBJ1-6; a weak D match, TRBD1 (5 bases). From germline, CDR1 is LNHDA and CDR2 SQIVND (reference sequence). The CDR3 runs to 14 residues. Trimming removed 7 bases at V and 10 bases at J, with 17 bases between. CDR3 in amino acids: CASKGNTGPSPLHF. CDR3 bases: TGTGCCAGTAAGGGGAATACCGGCCCCTCACCCCTCCACTTT.

The chain joins TRBV28 to TRBJ2-7, with TRBD2 matching 7 bases. The CDR3 loop spans 15 amino acids. Germline loops: CDR1 MDHEN, CDR2 SYDVKM. With V trimmed by 8 bases and J by 5 bases, 15 bases remained unmatched. Here the CDR3 DNA reads TGTGCCAGCCTAAGGGACTATCCAGGTAGCAACGAGCAGTACTTC. The encoded protein is CASLRDYPGSNEQYF.

The chain recombines TRBV5-6 with TRBJ1-1; D remains unclear. Germline V gene lookup returns CDR1 SGHDT and CDR2 YYEEEE. V was cut by 2 bases and J by 3 bases, with 17 bases left in between. This CDR3 region has 16 residues. CDR3 in amino acids: CASSFSRGNLYTEAFF. DNA of the CDR3: TGTGCCAGCAGCTTTTCGCGGGGAAACCTTTACACTGAAGCTTTCTTT.

This clone was observed at least ten times. This same CDR3 is encoded by further DNA sequences in the sample. The genes are TRBV9 and TRBJ2-1; TRBD2 agrees at 11 bases. V was pared by 0 bases and J by 3 bases, with 2 bases of the junction left unmatched. The CDR3 consists of 16 residues. Germline V lookup: CDR1 SGDLS, CDR2 YYNGEE. As DNA, the CDR3 is TGTGCCAGCAGCGTAGTTGGGACTAGCGGCTACAATGAGCAGTTCTTC. It is translated as CASSVVGTSGYNEQFF.

This chain joins TRBV5-4 and TRBJ2-7; TRBD1 matches 8 bases. V shed 4 bases, J shed 1 base, and the junction held 4 bases outside the gene matches. Germline V gene sequence: CDR1 SGHNT, CDR2 YYREEE (reference sequence). The CDR3 has 14 amino acids. The CDR3 DNA follows: TGTGCCAGCAGCCTGCAGGGGGCTTCCTACGAGCAGTACTTC. It codes for CASSLQGASYEQYF.

The gene calls are TRBV5-6 and TRBJ1-2, with D possibly matching TRBD1 (5 bases). Trimming pared 2 bases from V and 1 base from J, leaving 6 bases between. Germline V gene data show CDR1 as SGHDT and CDR2 as YYEEEE. This CDR3 contains 13 residues. The CDR3 sequence: CASSLGVNYGYTF. The CDR3 nucleotides are TGTGCCAGCAGCTTAGGGGTTAACTATGGCTACACCTTC.

V is TRBV7-9 and J is TRBJ1-1; D is possibly TRBD1 (6 bases). Germline CDR1 is SEHNR and CDR2 is FQNEAQ (reference sequence). V dropped 1 base and J dropped 6 bases, with 15 bases sitting between them. This CDR3 spans 15 amino acids. The CDR3 nucleotides are TGTGCCAGCAGCTTAGACGGGGGGCTGGGAGCTGAAGCTTTCTTT. Residues: CASSLDGGLGAEAFF.

The table lists this clone with a count of one. The chain employs TRBV29-1 and TRBJ2-1, with D possibly TRBD1 on 6 matching bases. The CDR3 runs to 12 residues. From germline, CDR1 is SQVTM and CDR2 ANQGSEA. V lost 7 bases to trimming and J lost 5 bases, with 12 bases between them. The DNA of the CDR3 is TGCAGCGGAGGACAGATTAACAATGAGCAGTTCTTC. This translates into CSGGQINNEQFF.

In regard to this clone: Other DNA sequences in this sample translate to the same CDR3. The gene calls are TRBV28 and TRBJ2-1; tentative D call: TRBD1 (6 bases). The CDR3 consists of 12 residues. Looked up from germline, CDR1 is MDHEN and CDR2 is SYDVKM. Trimming cost V 2 bases and J 8 bases, with 7 bases left between them. CDR3 residues: CASSLGGDEQFF. The CDR3 nucleotides are TGTGCCAGCAGTTTAGGGGGCGATGAGCAGTTCTTC.

The V and J genes are TRBV5-8 and TRBJ1-2, with a possible D match to TRBD1 (5 bases). The length of the CDR3 is 16 residues. The germline V gene has CDR1 SGHTS and CDR2 YDEGEE. Trimming stripped 0 bases from V and 1 base from J, with 13 bases between. CDR3 DNA: TGTGCCAGCAGCTTGGCGGAGGGGCTTAATAACTATGGCTACACCTTC. Its protein product is CASSLAEGLNNYGYTF.

The V and J genes are TRBV6-5 and TRBJ2-7, with TRBD1 matching 9 bases. The CDR3 sequence is 14 residues long. V lost 7 bases to trimming and J lost 2 bases; unmatched junction nucleotides: 6. CDR1 MNHEY and CDR2 SVGAGI come from the germline V gene. CDR3 sequence (DNA): TGTGCCAGCATGGACAGGGGAAATGCCTACGAGCAGTACTTC. This gives the protein CASMDRGNAYEQYF.

The chain couples TRBV27 to TRBJ1-6, with 7 bases identical to TRBD1. Trimming cost V 8 bases and J 7 bases; bases outside gene matches: 8. This CDR3 has 14 residues. Germline CDR1 and CDR2: MNHEY and SMNVEV (reference sequence). The CDR3 sequence: CASAVGTANSPLHF. CDR3 DNA sequence: TGTGCCAGCGCCGTAGGGACAGCCAATTCACCCCTCCACTTT.

This sequence joins TRBV19 and TRBJ1-1; no clear D. The V end lost 1 base, the J end lost 5 bases, and 14 bases lay between the germline ends. There are 15 residues in the CDR3. The germline gives CDR1 LNHDA, CDR2 SQIVND (reference sequence). In DNA form, the CDR3 reads TGTGCCAGTAGTATAGCTTTCACCCCGGGGACTGAAGCTTTCTTT. This translates into CASSIAFTPGTEAFF.

This chain uses TRBV9 with TRBJ2-1; possibly TRBD1 for D (5 bases). Trimming took 0 bases from V and 10 from J, leaving 11 bases between them. CDR1 and CDR2 from the germline V gene are SGDLS and YYNGEE. This CDR3 comprises 13 residues. This CDR3 reads CASSVEGAKEQFF. The CDR3 DNA follows: TGTGCCAGCAGCGTAGAAGGGGCCAAGGAGCAGTTCTTC.